This T cell receptor beta chain is from a study of cytomegalovirus exposure and HLA in healthy donors. Study-level findings and limits: In an earlier analysis, productive rearrangement rates for most beta V segments clustered near 87% or 30%.

On this clone: Antigen: not known.

In the PCR, 60 Vbeta and 13 Jbeta primers were used. The repertoire was sequenced with immunoSEQ multiplex PCR; TCRdb's copy has only in-frame clones and lacks some. The sample has 170,000 or so clones, over 65% seen once. Sequencing was performed on PBMCs. The TCR originated in a woman aged 55-70 years in good health and CMV-seropositive.

CDR3 nucleotides: TGTGCCAGCAGTTCCGAAGGGGGCTCCTACGAGCAGTACTTC. This translates into CASSSEGGSYEQYF. V gene TRBV28 combines with J gene TRBJ2-7; a weak D match, TRBD1 (6 bases). Trimming left V 4 bases short and J 0 bases short, with 10 bases between. Germline V CDR1 and CDR2: MDHEN, SYDVKM. The CDR3 covers 14 residues. Variable domain in full (rest from reference TRBV28 and TRBJ2-7): DVKVTQSSRYLVKRTGEKVFLECVQDMDHENMFWYRQDPGLGLRLIYFSYDVKMKEKGDIPEGYSVSREKKERFSLILESASTNQTSMYLCASSSEGGSYEQYFGPGTRLTVT.